The sequence of this T cell receptor (beta chain) was determined in a study of T-cell memory formation after mild COVID-19. V lost 3 bases and J 0 bases, leaving 13 bases between the germline ends. The CDR3 totals 16 residues. The germline V gene encodes CDR1 SEHNR and CDR2 FQNEAQ (reference sequence). It was 5'RACE with constant-segment primers that produced the TCR alpha and TCR beta cDNA libraries, which carried sample barcodes and UMIs. TCRdb itself ran the 5' RACE reads through MiXCR, one entry per CDR3 protein. Altogether under 550,000 distinct CDR3 sequences are present, approximately 18% being singletons, with the ten largest covering approximately 13%.

The sample consisted of PBMCs or a T cell subset sorted from them (not recorded which). The V gene is TRBV7-9, the J gene TRBJ2-3; no reliable D call. This TCR was sampled from an adult woman who had mild COVID-19 (a few samples of this study predate the infection). Cell type and time point are not known. The CDR3 reads CASSFFGSPSTDTQYF. CDR3 nucleotides: TGTGCCAGCAGCTTCTTTGGCAGCCCAAGCACAGATACGCAGTATTTT.